This TCR beta chain was retrieved from a study of CD8+CD57+ T cells in acquired aplastic anemia. The CDR3 is made up of 13 amino acids. Germline CDR1 reads GTSNPN; CDR2 reads SVGIG (reference sequence). After removal of 2 bases from V and 10 bases from J, the junction contained 6 bases not matched to a gene. The template for TCR beta VDJ and CDR3 sequence profiling was genomic DNA. TCRdb recomputed calls from the reads with MiXCR, one row per CDR3 protein. The table lists 200,000 or so distinct CDR3 sequences, 55% to 70% of them singletons. Sequencing was done on a sample of sorted CD4+, CD8+, or CD8+CD57+ T cells (not recorded which) from PBMCs. The sequence was obtained from a human donor with severe aplastic anemia or a healthy control (not recorded which). The J gene is TRBJ2-1, the V gene TRBV30; 9 bases fit TRBD2. The CDR3 nucleotides are TGTGCCTGGAGTTGGGGTAGCGGGGGCGAGCAGTTCTTC. Its translation: CAWSWGSGGEQFF. Drawing the rest from reference TRBV30 and TRBJ2-1, the complete variable domain is SQTIHQWPATLVQPVGSPLSLECTVEGTSNPNLYWYRQAAGRGLQLLFYSVGIGQISSEVPQNLSASRPQDRQFILSSKKLLLSDSGFYLCAWSWGSGGEQFFGPGTRLTVL.